A single T cell receptor beta chain is shown here with its context. Antigen specificity is unknown. One junction end disagrees with the germline gene, perhaps due to a read error. The sample originates from a study of T cell repertoires in cytomegalovirus infection. Across the whole study: Selection of CMV epitopes for the study included recently identified HLA-C-restricted and well-studied HLA-B-restricted ones. Public TCR beta signatures indicated both CMV infection and matching HLA type. Study-wide findings and caveats: Adding up the frequency of public TCR beta families identified people who carried CMV plus the relevant HLA. HLA-C-restricted CMV clonotypes gave the most frequent clonotype in two of eight donors.

CDR1 SGHVS and CDR2 FNYEAQ come from the germline V gene. The CDR3 has 12 residues. TCRdb reanalysed the reads using MiXCR and keeps one entry per CDR3 protein. The sample records roughly 990,000 distinct CDR3 sequences, roughly 30% being singletons. The chain recombines TRBV7-6 with TRBJ2-1; D is uncertain. The sequence derives from a human donor in good health (CMV status not recorded). Some clones in this sample may be carry-over from other donors' samples. Specimen: cultured CD8+ T cells from PBMCs, collected from culture after CMV antigen stimulation. The CDR3 protein is CASSSGFNGQFF. In nucleotides, the CDR3 is TGTGCCAGCAGCTCCGGGTTCAATGGGCAGTTCTTC.